This TCR beta chain was obtained from a study of blood T cell repertoires in COVID-19 (dated by TCRdb to the early 2020s). Background for the entire study: Collaborator samples came from the United States, Italy and Spain and covered acute and convalescent phases of COVID-19. Deeply sampled blood TCRbeta repertoires from subjects exposed to, actively infected with, or recovered from COVID-19 were included in the dataset. Where available, HLA class I and class II types were obtained from metadata supplied by the sample provider rather than from assay-based typing. A de-identified subject ID, COVID-19 status, age in years and sex were almost always included in the sample metadata. The samples were drawn from two sources: the first 160 participants of the ongoing ImmuneRACE study, and 950 to 1,500 subjects contributed by 6 global collaborators. The material from the prospective study consisted of cDNA or gDNA derived from T cells, B-cell-depleted T cells, or PBMCs. A freely available public database, intended as a resource for researchers studying the immune response to SARS-CoV-2, is where the repertoires were released.

Summary of the overall study and its limitations: Clinical and demographic metadata were provided uncurated, with the amount varying by source and participant.

The immunoSEQ Assay, a bias-controlled multiplex PCR, was used to amplify TCRbeta CDR3 regions from genomic DNA. Concerning the study's data processing: The number of nucleated cells in each sample was estimated by amplification of reference gene primers within the assay. Sequence reads were collapsed and filtered to measure the absolute abundance of every unique TCRbeta CDR3 rearrangement. For each sample, productive Simpson clonality was calculated as the square root of Simpson's diversity index across productive rearrangements. As stored in TCRdb, this immuneACCESS dataset retains in-frame rearrangements with V and J assigned. A fraction of the clones does not appear; measured against another copy, unresolved V genes explain less than half of the discrepancy, and the remainder lacks a known reason. Clonal size and the V and J genes are those of that table, whereas D and trimming came from the DNA. The sample table holds 58,000 or so clones, of which 78% were seen once. Of the sample, 4% to 6% falls within the top ten clones.

Each collaborating institution followed its own protocols to collect whole blood in K2EDTA tubes. For TCRbeta analysis, collaborators shipped samples in one of three forms: frozen whole blood, isolated PBMCs, or DNA extracted from either of those sample types. The CDR3 covers 14 residues, taking in both the cysteine and the phenylalanine. Only the CDR3 part of the read is kept: 42 bases, read in frame from the first base. Via the germline V gene, CDR1 is SGHTA and CDR2 FQGNSA. V ends up 5 bases short and J 1 base short, with an unmatched junction base count of 2. This clone was detected only once. Its recognized antigen is unknown. Qualities for individual bases were not recorded, and no much larger clone is one base off.

This TCR was recovered from a human donor in a cohort sampled during active COVID-19. The chain links TRBV7-2 with TRBJ1-5; TRBD1 aligns with 7 central bases. The sequenced sample consisted of peripheral blood. DNA sequence: TGTGCCAGCAGCGCGGACAGGAGCAATCAGCCCCAGCATTTT. Its product reads: CASSADRSNQPQHF.